This TCR beta chain was recovered during a study of blood T cell repertoires in COVID-19. Sequencing used immunoSEQ multiplex PCR; TCRdb keeps in-frame clones, though not all of them. In the table there are almost 350,000 clones, about nine tenths of which are singletons. CDR3 length equals 15 residues. The V gene's germline CDR1 is LGHDT and CDR2 YNNKEL (reference sequence). V lost 1 base and J 4 bases, leaving 14 bases between the germline ends. Sample: PBMCs or T cells enriched from blood (not recorded which). The genes are TRBV3-1 (or the pseudogene TRBV3-2) and TRBJ2-7, with D hard to call. This clonotype originated in a woman in her thirties who had been exposed to COVID-19. DNA of the CDR3: TGTGCCAGCAGCCAAGGTTCCTTTTACAGTTACGAGCAGTACTTC. Translated, it gives CASSQGSFYSYEQYF.